The 28 T cell receptor beta chains below were found in one sample sequenced in a study of kidney transplant recipient with SARS-CoV-2 infection. TCRdb reprocessed the reads with MiXCR, giving one entry per CDR3 protein. Among 250,000 or so distinct CDR3 sequences listed, around 28% were seen once. The sample in question was a blood sample, obtained at baseline and between days 110 and 120 from a kidney transplant recipient. The receptors stem from a male patient aged 30 to 39 who had COVID-19 and was a kidney transplant recipient. The T cells may partly be graft donor cells.

Comment on this clonotype: One end of the junction fails to match germline, which may point to a read error. V gene TRBV7-2 combines with J gene TRBJ2-1; D remains ambiguous. Looked up from germline, CDR1 is SGHTA and CDR2 is FQGNSA. This CDR3 is built from 13 residues. The CDR3 DNA is TGTGCCAGCAGCTCAGAATTAGCTAATGATCAGTTCTTC. Translation: CASSSELANDQFF.

Turning to this clonotype: A junction end diverges from the germline sequence, so it may reflect a read error. V and J are TRBV19 and TRBJ1-2; D not certain. The germline CDR1 and CDR2 sequences are LNHDA and SQIVND (reference sequence). The length of the CDR3 is 13 residues. This chain's CDR3 is CAGSITPTDGYTF. CDR3 nucleotide sequence: TGTGCCGGTAGTATCACCCCGACCGATGGCTACACCTTC. Supplemented by reference TRBV19 and TRBJ1-2, the full variable domain reads DGGITQSPKYLFRKEGQNVTLSCEQNLNHDAMYWYRQDPGQGLRLIYYSQIVNDFQKGDIAEGYSVSREKKESFPLTVTSAQKNPTAFYLCAGSITPTDGYTFGSGTRLTVV.

This clonotype was observed a few times. Mismatch with germline at one junction end may stem from a read error. The gene calls are TRBV10-2 and TRBJ2-2; D is uncertain. The germline gives CDR1 WSHSY, CDR2 SAAADI. The CDR3 extends over 12 amino acids. DNA for the CDR3: TGTGCCAGCCGTTCGAGAGAGTTGGAGCCGTTTTTT. It codes for CASRSRELEPFF.

The rearrangement links TRBV13 to TRBJ2-5, with D perhaps given as TRBD1 or TRBD2 (5 bases each). Germline V gene data show CDR1 as PRHDT and CDR2 as FYEKMQ (reference sequence). This CDR3 comprises 17 residues. V lost 2 bases and J 0 bases, leaving 16 bases between the germline ends. CDR3 region: CASSLSGRAKYQETQYF. CDR3 bases: TGTGCCAGCAGCTTATCAGGGCGGGCTAAATACCAAGAGACCCAGTACTTC.

As to this clonotype: This may arise from a read error, as a much more abundant clone is one base away. CDR3 nucleotides: TGTGCCGGCGGCGGGACGGCGAACACCGGGGAGCTGTTTTTT. This translates into CAGGGTANTGELFF. V and J are TRBV7-2 and TRBJ2-2; D perhaps matches TRBD2 (6 bases). This CDR3 spans 14 amino acids. The V end was cut by 11 bases, the J end by 0 bases, with 13 bases between. The germline V gene encodes CDR1 SGHTA and CDR2 FQGNSA.

This clonotype was observed many times. This sequence joins TRBV19 and TRBJ1-2; the D is unclear. The CDR3 extends over 17 amino acids. V lost 4 bases and J 4 bases, leaving 22 bases between the germline ends. Per germline, CDR1 LNHDA and CDR2 SQIVND (reference sequence). DNA for the CDR3: TGTGCCAGTAGTACAAGCTTGACAAATCGAAAGACCTATGGCTACACCTTC. It codes for CASSTSLTNRKTYGYTF.

Only one count was recorded for this clonotype. It may be a read error: a sequence one base away is much more abundant. V gene TRBV10-3 combines with J gene TRBJ1-1; possibly TRBD1 for D (5 bases). The germline V and J ends were trimmed by 7 bases and 1 base, with 10 bases remaining between them. The germline gives CDR1 ENHRY, CDR2 SYGVKD. This CDR3 has 13 residues. The CDR3, as DNA: TGTGCCATCACAAGGGACGGGAACACTGAAGCTTTCTTT. Translated, it gives CAITRDGNTEAFF.

Comments on this clonotype: A clone one base away is much larger, so this may be a read error. The chain employs TRBV28 and TRBJ1-5; D remains ambiguous. Looked up from germline, CDR1 is MDHEN and CDR2 is SYDVKM. The CDR3 length is 12 residues. The CDR3 protein is CTSTQVRQPQHF. The DNA of the CDR3 is TGTACCAGCACCCAAGTTCGGCAGCCCCAGCATTTT.

This clonotype has ten or more counts. The rearrangement uses TRBV7-1 and TRBJ1-2, with D unresolved. TRBV7-1 counts as an open reading frame of uncertain function. The V and J ends lost 5 bases and 4 bases respectively, with 23 bases between them. The CDR3 has 17 amino acids. DNA of the CDR3: TGTGCCAGCAGCGTCGATTATCACGAGGGAAAGACCTATGGCTACACCTTC. Amino acid sequence: CASSVDYHEGKTYGYTF.

This clonotype turned up a few times. This chain links TRBV21-1 with TRBJ2-3. TRBV21-1 corresponds to a pseudogene. This CDR3 has 14 amino acids. The chain's CDR3 is CASSSRPSTDTQYF. As DNA, the CDR3 is TGTGCCAGCAGCTCTCGACCGAGCACAGATACGCAGTATTTT.

In its sample, this clonotype was seen many times. The chain employs TRBV5-1 and TRBJ1-2; D call uncertain. V lost 3 bases and J lost 2, with 14 bases in between. The CDR3 length is 15 residues. The germline gives CDR1 SGHRS, CDR2 YFSETQ. Written as DNA, the CDR3 is TGCGCCAGCAGCTCGGGCCGCCCCAGGAACTATGGCTACACCTTC. It yields the protein CASSSGRPRNYGYTF.

With regard to this clonotype: Given a much more abundant clone one base away, this may be a read error. The gene calls are TRBV3-1 and TRBJ2-5; D ambiguous. Germline CDR1 LGHDT, CDR2 YNNKEL (reference sequence). CDR3 size: 17 residues. For the CDR3, the DNA is TGTGCCAACAGCGCTTTTGTTCCCATTTCTTTCTCTGAGACCCAGTACTTC. Translation gives CANSAFVPISFSETQYF.

Worth noting for this clonotype: A much larger clone differs by one base, so this may be a read error. The rearrangement joins TRBV20-1 to TRBJ2-1; D call uncertain. The V and J ends lost 5 bases and 0 bases respectively, with 14 bases between them. CDR1 and CDR2 (germline): DFQATT, SNEGSKA (reference sequence). CDR3 length: 15 residues. This CDR3 is CSAPETMGSYNEQFF. The CDR3 coding sequence is TGCAGTGCTCCTGAGACCATGGGCTCCTACAATGAGCAGTTCTTC.

This clonotype was recorded at least ten times. The chain is built from TRBV5-4 and TRBJ2-5, with 10 bases matching TRBD2. This CDR3 comprises 17 residues. Germline-derived CDR1 and CDR2 are SGHNT and YYREEE (reference sequence). After removal of 0 bases from V and 7 bases from J, the junction contained 12 bases not matched to a gene. The CDR3 reads CASSLDPSSGRGGTQYF. The DNA for the CDR3 is TGTGCCAGCAGCTTGGACCCCTCTAGCGGGAGAGGCGGGACCCAGTACTTC.

This clonotype was counted at least ten times. This chain uses TRBV11-2 with TRBJ2-7; 12 bases line up with TRBD2. The V segment lost 1 base and the J segment 3 bases; nucleotides outside the gene matches: 4. The length of the CDR3 is 16 residues. The germline CDR1 and CDR2 sequences are SGHAT and FQNNGV. DNA of the CDR3: TGTGCCAGCAGCTTAGTATGGACTAGCGGGAACTACGAGCAGTACTTC. Translating gives CASSLVWTSGNYEQYF.

Ten or more counts support this clonotype. The V gene is TRBV4-1, the J gene TRBJ2-2; 7 bases are a match to TRBD1. Per the germline V gene, CDR1 is MGHRA and CDR2 is YSYEKL. V shed 4 bases, J shed 3 bases, and the junction held 8 bases outside the gene matches. This CDR3 region has 16 residues. The CDR3 here is CASSPEPDRDTGELFF. CDR3 bases: TGCGCCAGCAGCCCTGAACCTGACAGGGACACCGGGGAGCTGTTTTTT.

The rearrangement joins TRBV6-5 to TRBJ1-5; D unclear. The CDR3 contains 13 residues. CDR1 and CDR2 (germline): MNHEY, SVGAGI. V dropped 2 bases and J dropped 4 bases, with 6 bases sitting between them. CDR3 region: CASSYGRNQPQHF. DNA of the CDR3: TGTGCCAGCAGTTACGGGAGGAATCAGCCCCAGCATTTT.

This clonotype has at least ten counts. V is TRBV7-9 and J is TRBJ1-6; no firm D call. There are 15 residues in the CDR3. The germline gives CDR1 SEHNR, CDR2 FQNEAQ (reference sequence). Trimming shortened V by 1 base and J by 6 bases, and 10 bases separated the two germline ends. The CDR3 sequence: CASSLDGRSNSPLHF. CDR3 in DNA: TGTGCCAGCAGCTTAGACGGGCGGAGTAATTCACCCCTCCACTTT.

About this clonotype itself: A much more abundant neighbour one base away suggests this may be a read error. The V call is TRBV7-9, the J call TRBJ2-2; D is unresolved. Germline values: CDR1 SEHNR, CDR2 FQNEAQ (reference sequence). The CDR3 sequence is 15 residues long. Written as DNA, the CDR3 is TGTGCCGGCAGCTACACGTGGCAGAACACCGGGGAGCTGTTTTTT. It translates to CAGSYTWQNTGELFF.

This clonotype was detected ten times or more. The rearrangement uses TRBV28 and TRBJ1-5, with TRBD1 matching 7 bases. Germline assignment: CDR1 MDHEN and CDR2 SYDVKM. V was pared by 8 bases and J by 2 bases, with 3 bases of the junction left unmatched. The CDR3 extends over 13 amino acids. The CDR3 DNA reads as TGTGCCAGCCGACAGGGTGGCAATCAGCCCCAGCATTTT. Its translation: CASRQGGNQPQHF.

Concerning this clonotype: This may be a read error: a much more frequent sequence differs by one nucleotide. The chain combines TRBV7-6 with TRBJ1-2; D remains unclear. Per germline, CDR1 SGHVS and CDR2 FNYEAQ. Trimming pared 4 bases from V and 6 bases from J, leaving 12 bases between. The CDR3 length is 13 residues. The CDR3 region has the DNA TGTGCCAGCAGCTGGACTTTTGACCATGGCTACACCTTC. Amino acid sequence: CASSWTFDHGYTF. The full variable domain, in which reference TRBV7-6 and TRBJ1-2 provide the parts outside the CDR3, is GAGVSQSPRYKVTKRGQDVALRCDPISGHVSLYWYRQALGQGPEFLTYFNYEAQQDKSGLPNDRFSAERPEGSISTLTIQRTEQRDSAMYRCASSWTFDHGYTFGSGTRLTVV.

Remarks on this clonotype: A junction boundary mismatches the germline segment, possibly from a read error. The chain carries TRBV3-1 and TRBJ1-1; D unclear. The CDR3 has 17 residues. Looked up from germline, CDR1 is LGHDT and CDR2 is YNNKEL (reference sequence). Written as DNA, the CDR3 is TGTGCCAGCAGCACCCGCCACCCCATTTCAATTCGCACTGGAGCTTTCTTT. It yields the protein CASSTRHPISIRTGAFF.

Comment on this clonotype: A read error is likely here: a far larger clone is one base away. The gene calls are TRBV5-4 and TRBJ2-3; no clear D. The J call may be mistaken, given a closer DNA end match to TRBJ2-1. From germline, CDR1 is SGHNT and CDR2 YYREEE (reference sequence). This CDR3 has 16 amino acids. CDR3 in DNA: TGTGCCAGCGGCCAGGAGTGGTTGGCGGCCAACAATGAGCAGTTCTTC. Protein product: CASGQEWLAANNEQFF.

This clonotype was seen many times. The chain employs TRBV7-3 and TRBJ2-2; 14 nucleotides agree with TRBD2. The CDR3 totals 18 residues. CDR1 SGHTA and CDR2 FQGTGA come from the germline V gene. V lost 5 bases to trimming and J lost 6 bases; unmatched junction nucleotides: 11. CDR3 sequence reads: CASSHYPGLAGAAGELFF. In nucleotides, the CDR3 is TGTGCCAGCAGCCACTACCCGGGACTAGCGGGAGCGGCCGGGGAGCTGTTTTTT.

Points on this clonotype: Given a much more abundant clone one base away, this may be a read error. V usage is TRBV6-9 and J usage is TRBJ1-2; D uncertain. This CDR3 contains 17 residues. Germline V gene lookup returns CDR1 MNHGY and CDR2 SVAAGI. CDR3 sequence reads: CAGSKRQPYGKTYGYTF. DNA for the CDR3: TGTGCCGGCAGTAAGAGGCAGCCTTACGGAAAGACCTATGGCTACACCTTC.

Ten or more counts support this clonotype. In nucleotides, the CDR3 is TGTGCCAGCAGCCACGGACTAGCGGGAGGGCCAATGACAGATACGCAGTATTTT. Its protein is CASSHGLAGGPMTDTQYF. The chain joins TRBV11-2 to TRBJ2-3; 15 bases fit TRBD2. This CDR3 has 18 amino acids. V lost 5 bases to trimming and J lost 3 bases; unmatched junction nucleotides: 9. In germline, CDR1 is SGHAT, CDR2 FQNNGV.

Concerning this clonotype: This may stem from a read error, because a much larger clone lies one nucleotide away. The J gene is TRBJ2-5, the V gene TRBV7-2; 7 positions match TRBD2. Germline V gives CDR1 SGHTA, CDR2 FQGNSA. The length of the CDR3 is 14 residues. CDR3 residues: CASSLGLASETQCF. CDR3 nucleotides: TGTGCCAGCAGCTTAGGACTAGCATCAGAGACCCAGTGCTTC.

This clonotype was recorded at least ten times. The chain uses TRBV6-6 and TRBJ1-2, with D tentatively TRBD1 (6 bases). CDR3 size: 17 residues. Germline assignment: CDR1 MNHNY and CDR2 SVGAGI (reference sequence). Between the trimmed V and J ends, which lost 5 bases and 4 bases, there was a span of 23 bases. The CDR3 sequence is CASSGQPGGRKTYGYTF. The DNA for the CDR3 is TGTGCCAGCAGTGGACAGCCAGGTGGGAGAAAGACCTATGGCTACACCTTC.